The present entry profiles one TCR beta chain with its context. TCRdb reprocessed the 5' RACE reads via MiXCR and lists one record per CDR3 protein. The table includes roughly 720,000 distinct CDR3 sequences, over 15% detected once. The data originate from a study of identical twins. The same sample was also studied in work on T cells expressing NK-cell markers. That paper adds: The sequencing cohort of eight donors included seven HCMV-seropositive individuals and one seronegative individual. Roughly six donors showed dominant NKG2C+ clonotypes comprising about 1.0-7.5% of their CD8+ T cells.

This TCR derives from a woman in her late teens or twenties in good health. The sequenced sample was PBMCs.

The CDR3 reads CATSGHLNEQFF. DNA of the CDR3: TGTGCCACCAGCGGGCACCTCAATGAGCAGTTCTTC. V and J are TRBV24-1 and TRBJ2-1; D is unresolved. The germline gives CDR1 KGHDR, CDR2 SFDVKD. The V gene lost 7 bases and the J gene lost 6 bases, with 9 bases spanning the gap. The CDR3 is 12 residues long.